The clone carrying this TCR beta chain was counted ten times or more. This record comes from a study of T cells in Graves' hyperthyroidism and ophthalmopathy. Amplification of TCR beta CDR3 regions used RNA as the template. The TCR CDR3 first-round RT-PCR relied on the HTBI primer set. TCRdb processed the multiplex PCR reads anew with MiXCR; each CDR3 protein has one entry. The sample includes nearly 600,000 distinct CDR3 sequences, over 12% of them seen just once. The CDR3 extends over 15 amino acids. The germline gives CDR1 KGHSH, CDR2 LQKENI. The V end was cut by 1 base, the J end by 5 bases, with 12 bases between.

Sequenced sample: blood. The source of this sequence is a woman aged 18 to 35 with Graves' ophthalmopathy. This chain joins TRBV18 and TRBJ1-5, with a tentative D call TRBD1 (6 bases). The CDR3 nucleotides are TGTGCCAGCTCACCACTACAGGGAGGAGATCAGCCCCAGCATTTT. Encoded protein: CASSPLQGGDQPQHF.